These 24 T cell receptor beta chains were all obtained from the same sample, sequenced in a study of multiple sclerosis patients with progressive multifocal leukoencephalopathy. Sequenced by immunoSEQ multiplex PCR; TCRdb stores in-frame clones only, minus some. The repertoire includes 25,000 to 35,000 clones, more than 85% of them detected once, and around 2.9% sits in the top ten. The time point here: time of PML onset. Sequencing was performed on PBMCs, taken from a patient treated with natalizumab. These receptors originate from a human donor with progressive multifocal leukoencephalopathy.

The V and J genes are TRBV19 and TRBJ2-6; unclear D gene. The V gene's germline CDR1 is LNHDA and CDR2 SQIVND (reference sequence). The CDR3 extends over 13 amino acids. CDR3 in amino acids: CGSSVSGANVLTF. The CDR3 DNA reads as TGTGGCTCGTCCGTCTCTGGGGCCAACGTCCTGACTTTC. The whole variable domain, remainder taken from reference TRBV19 and TRBJ2-6, is DGGITQSPKYLFRKEGQNVTLSCEQNLNHDAMYWYRQDPGQGLRLIYYSQIVNDFQKGDIAEGYSVSREKKESFPLTVTSAQKNPTAFYLCGSSVSGANVLTFGAGSRLTVL.

The chain recombines TRBV2 with TRBJ1-2; the match to TRBD1 covers 8 bases. CDR1 and CDR2 (germline): SNHLY, FYNNEI. Trimming cost V 5 bases and J 2 bases; bases outside gene matches: 1. The CDR3 spans 13 residues. Here the CDR3 reads CASSWTGNYGYTF. The CDR3 DNA reads as TGTGCCAGCAGTTGGACAGGGAACTATGGCTACACCTTC.

The chain is built from TRBV28 and TRBJ1-1, with D uncertain. Germline-derived CDR1 and CDR2 are MDHEN and SYDVKM. The V and J ends lost 4 bases and 1 base respectively, with 16 bases between them. The CDR3 loop spans 16 amino acids. The CDR3 nucleotides are TGTGCCAGCAGTTCCCCATCGTTACGAAAGAACACTGAAGCTTTCTTT. This gives the protein CASSSPSLRKNTEAFF.

V is TRBV7-9 and J is TRBJ1-1, with D perhaps matching TRBD1 (5 bases). The germline gives CDR1 SEHNR, CDR2 FQNEAQ (reference sequence). V lost 5 bases to trimming and J lost 8 bases, with 12 bases between them. The CDR3 totals 12 residues. CDR3 in amino acids: CASSRPGTEAFF. The CDR3 coding sequence is TGTGCCAGCAGCCGTCCCGGGACGGAAGCTTTCTTT. The full variable domain, rest sourced from reference TRBV7-9 and TRBJ1-1, is DTGVSQNPRHKITKRGQNVTFRCDPISEHNRLYWYRQTLGQGPEFLTYFQNEAQLEKSRLLSDRFSAERPKGSFSTLEIQRTEQGDSAMYLCASSRPGTEAFFGQGTRLTVV.

This chain uses TRBV4-3 with TRBJ2-2; possibly TRBD1 or TRBD2 for D (5 bases each). This CDR3 comprises 14 residues. Trimming removed 5 bases from V and 8 bases from J, with 15 bases in between. The germline V gene has CDR1 LGHNA and CDR2 YSLEER. CDR3 region: CASSASGASGELFF. CDR3 bases: TGCGCCAGCAGCGCGTCCGGGGCCTCAGGGGAGCTGTTTTTT.

This sequence joins TRBV7-9 and TRBJ2-7; the D gene could be TRBD1 or TRBD2 (5 bases each). This CDR3 contains 16 residues. CDR1 and CDR2 (germline): SEHNR, FQNEAQ (reference sequence). The germline V and J ends were trimmed by 2 bases and 3 bases, with 17 bases remaining between them. The CDR3 protein is CASSLLTGAGHYEQYF. The CDR3 DNA sequence: TGTGCCAGCAGCTTATTGACCGGGGCAGGGCACTACGAGCAGTACTTC.

This chain uses TRBV7-9 with TRBJ2-1; the D is unclear. Per the germline V gene, CDR1 is SEHNR and CDR2 is FQNEAQ (reference sequence). Trimming removed 3 bases at V and 0 bases at J, with 6 bases between. CDR3 length: 14 residues. The CDR3 DNA sequence: TGTGCCAGCAGCTTGATAGACTCCTACAATGAGCAGTTCTTC. This codes for CASSLIDSYNEQFF.

The chain uses TRBV11-2 and TRBJ1-1; D is perhaps TRBD1 (5 bases). The CDR3 sequence is 12 residues long. Trimming stripped 5 bases from V and 8 bases from J, with 12 bases between. From germline, CDR1 is SGHAT and CDR2 FQNNGV. This CDR3 reads CASSHHDREAFF. The CDR3 DNA reads as TGTGCCAGCAGCCACCATGACAGAGAAGCTTTCTTT.

This chain links TRBV27 with TRBJ2-1, with 7 bases lining up with TRBD2. The CDR3 length is 15 residues. Looked up from germline, CDR1 is MNHEY and CDR2 is SMNVEV (reference sequence). Germline trimming cut 3 bases from V and 2 bases from J; bases unmatched to any gene: 4. The CDR3 DNA sequence: TGTGCCAGCAGTTTCCGGCGGGAGACCTACAATGAGCAGTTCTTC. Translation gives CASSFRRETYNEQFF.

This chain joins TRBV6-6 and TRBJ1-1, with D unresolved. The CDR3 is 12 residues long. Trimming left V 11 bases short and J 1 base short, with 11 bases between. Germline values: CDR1 MNHNY, CDR2 SVGAGI (reference sequence). The CDR3 here is CAGKTGNTEAFF. Here the CDR3 DNA reads TGTGCCGGAAAGACTGGGAACACTGAAGCTTTCTTT.

The chain joins TRBV30 to TRBJ2-1; TRBD2 matches at 10 bases. The CDR3 is made up of 14 amino acids. Germline CDR1 and CDR2: GTSNPN and SVGIG (reference sequence). The J segment lost 4 bases and the V segment lost 2 bases, leaving 2 bases of the junction unmatched. The chain's CDR3 is CAWSKREGYNEQFF. The CDR3 DNA follows: TGTGCCTGGAGTAAGCGGGAGGGGTACAATGAGCAGTTCTTC.

The CDR3 region has the DNA TGCGCCAGCAGCTTGGGGGCAGTCTCTGGGGCCAACGTCCTGACTTTC. Its protein product is CASSLGAVSGANVLTF. This chain connects TRBV5-1 to TRBJ2-6; D uncertain. Trimming took off 0 bases at V and 0 bases at J, with 7 bases between the two ends. The CDR3 is 16 residues long. The germline V gene has CDR1 SGHRS and CDR2 YFSETQ.

J is TRBJ2-2 and V is TRBV6-5; D is perhaps TRBD2 (5 bases). V lost 4 bases and J lost 0, with 12 bases in between. Germline CDR1 is MNHEY and CDR2 is SVGAGI. The CDR3 runs to 16 residues. The DNA of the CDR3 is TGTGCCAGCAGTTCGCGGGCGACTCCGAACACCGGGGAGCTGTTTTTT. Amino acids: CASSSRATPNTGELFF.

The chain joins TRBV5-4 to TRBJ2-7, with a possible D match to TRBD1 (6 bases). Germline V gene lookup returns CDR1 SGHNT and CDR2 YYREEE (reference sequence). The ends were cut back, 0 bases at V and 1 base at J, with 14 bases in the middle. The CDR3 runs to 16 residues. CDR3 nucleotides: TGTGCCAGCAGCTTGGCCGGGACAAGGGGGTCCTACGAGCAGTACTTC. Its translation is CASSLAGTRGSYEQYF.

This clone has only a few counts. Germline and junction disagree at one end, which may indicate a read error. This chain uses TRBV7-7 with TRBJ2-7, with D possibly matching TRBD2 (6 bases). The CDR3 runs 14 residues. Germline CDR1 is SSHAT and CDR2 is FNYEAQ (reference sequence). In DNA, the CDR3 is TGTGCTAGCAGCCCACGGGAGTCAGCCTACGAGCAGTACTTC. Residues: CASSPRESAYEQYF.

On this clone itself: The junction shows a germline mismatch at one end, possibly a read error. The chain is built from TRBV6-5 and TRBJ2-7, with D unclear. The CDR3 loop spans 13 amino acids. Germline assignment: CDR1 MNHEY and CDR2 SVGAGI. The CDR3 nucleotides are TGTGTCAGCAGTTACTCCGTAGCAAACGAGCAGTACTTC. Its protein is CVSSYSVANEQYF.

This clone was picked up a small number of times. The gene calls are TRBV7-9 and TRBJ1-1; weak D call: TRBD1 (6 bases). Germline values: CDR1 SEHNR, CDR2 FQNEAQ (reference sequence). V lost 6 bases to trimming and J lost 0 bases, with 17 bases between them. The CDR3 is made up of 16 amino acids. The CDR3 reads CASSSSGTYLNTEAFF. The CDR3 DNA reads TGTGCCAGCAGTTCTTCCGGGACATACTTGAACACTGAAGCTTTCTTT.

The V gene is TRBV9, the J gene TRBJ2-1, with 13 bases aligning to TRBD2. Germline lookup yields CDR1 SGDLS and CDR2 YYNGEE. V lost 3 bases to trimming and J lost 9 bases; unmatched junction nucleotides: 9. CDR3 length: 16 residues. The CDR3 region is CASSAPGTSGKSEQFF. Here the CDR3 DNA reads TGTGCCAGCAGCGCCCCCGGGACTAGCGGGAAGTCTGAGCAGTTCTTC.

The chain employs TRBV2 and TRBJ1-2; 7 bases fit TRBD1. V was pared by 5 bases and J by 0 bases, with 12 bases of the junction left unmatched. Germline assignment: CDR1 SNHLY and CDR2 FYNNEI. This CDR3 has 17 amino acids. CDR3 loop: CASSRDSPIVPNYGYTF. The DNA for the CDR3 is TGTGCCAGCAGTAGGGACAGTCCGATCGTCCCTAACTATGGCTACACCTTC.

The J gene is TRBJ1-3, the V gene TRBV5-8; D remains ambiguous. The CDR3 length is 15 residues. Looked up from germline, CDR1 is SGHTS and CDR2 is YDEGEE. Trimming cost V 0 bases and J 2 bases, with 9 bases left between them. The CDR3 DNA follows: TGTGCCAGCAGCTTGGTGCTGGTTCCTGGAAACACCATATATTTT. Translated: CASSLVLVPGNTIYF.

This chain joins TRBV6-5 and TRBJ2-5; the D is unclear. V dropped 6 bases and J dropped 2 bases, with 13 bases sitting between them. The CDR3 length is 14 residues. Looked up from germline, CDR1 is MNHEY and CDR2 is SVGAGI. CDR3 in amino acids: CASSPLSNQETQYF. The CDR3 nucleotides read TGTGCCAGCAGCCCCTTGTCTAATCAAGAGACCCAGTACTTC.

V and J are TRBV11-2 and TRBJ2-1; D might be TRBD1 (6 bases). The CDR3 spans 15 residues. Trimming removed 0 bases at V and 7 bases at J, with 13 bases between. Germline V gene sequence: CDR1 SGHAT, CDR2 FQNNGV. CDR3 in DNA: TGTGCCAGCAGCTTAGAGACAGGAGTGGGGAATGAGCAGTTCTTC. Translation: CASSLETGVGNEQFF.

This chain connects TRBV28 to TRBJ2-7, with TRBD1 matching over 10 bases. After removal of 4 bases from V and 2 bases from J, the junction contained 8 bases not matched to a gene. Per germline, CDR1 MDHEN and CDR2 SYDVKM. This CDR3 is 16 amino acids long. The CDR3 DNA sequence: TGTGCCAGCAGTTCTGCACCGGGACAGGGGCCCTACGAGCAGTACTTC. Encoded protein: CASSSAPGQGPYEQYF.

There are a few counts of this clone. The chain carries TRBV6-5 and TRBJ2-5; 8 bases fit TRBD1. Germline CDR1 reads MNHEY; CDR2 reads SVGAGI. This CDR3 is built from 14 residues. Trimming cost V 3 bases and J 3 bases; bases outside gene matches: 3. CDR3 residues: CASSYTGGKETQYF. As DNA, the CDR3 is TGTGCCAGCAGTTATACAGGGGGGAAAGAGACCCAGTACTTC.